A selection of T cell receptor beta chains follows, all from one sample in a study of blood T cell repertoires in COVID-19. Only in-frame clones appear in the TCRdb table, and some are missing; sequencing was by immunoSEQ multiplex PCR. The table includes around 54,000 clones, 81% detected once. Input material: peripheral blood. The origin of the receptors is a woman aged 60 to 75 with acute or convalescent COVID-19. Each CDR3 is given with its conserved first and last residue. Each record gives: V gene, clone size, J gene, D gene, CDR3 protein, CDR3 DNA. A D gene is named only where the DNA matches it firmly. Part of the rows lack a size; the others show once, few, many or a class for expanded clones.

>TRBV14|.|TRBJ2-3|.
CASSPTNSRTDTQYF
TGTGCCAGCAGCCCCACCAACAGCCGCACAGATACGCAGTATTTT
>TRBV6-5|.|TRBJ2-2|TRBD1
CASSWTGDTGELFF
TGTGCCAGCAGTTGGACAGGGGACACCGGGGAGCTGTTTTTT
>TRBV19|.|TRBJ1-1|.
CASSIFEGVNTEAFF
TGTGCCAGTAGTATTTTTGAGGGGGTGAACACTGAAGCTTTCTTT
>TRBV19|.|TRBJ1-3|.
CASIEGGRFSGNTIYF
TGTGCCAGTATTGAGGGAGGGCGATTCTCTGGAAACACCATATATTTT
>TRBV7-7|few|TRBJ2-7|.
CASSVRSGDYEQYF
TGTGCTAGCAGCGTTAGGTCCGGGGACTACGAGCAGTACTTC
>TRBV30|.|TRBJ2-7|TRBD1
CAWSVGQVPGKQYF
TGTGCCTGGAGTGTAGGACAGGTACCCGGGAAGCAGTACTTC
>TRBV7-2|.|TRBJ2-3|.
CASSPRQADTQYF
TGTGCCAGCAGCCCCCGACAGGCAGATACGCAGTATTTT
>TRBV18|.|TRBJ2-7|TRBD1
CASSAQGATYEQYF
TGTGCCAGCTCAGCACAGGGGGCGACCTACGAGCAGTACTTC
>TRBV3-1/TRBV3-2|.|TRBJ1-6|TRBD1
CASSPQGENSPLHF
TGTGCCAGCAGCCCCCAGGGGGAAAATTCACCCCTCCACTTT
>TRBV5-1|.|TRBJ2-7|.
CASKQGSYEQYF
TGCGCCAGCAAACAGGGTAGTTACGAGCAGTACTTC
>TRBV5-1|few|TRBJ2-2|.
CASSFSSNTGELFF
TGCGCCAGCAGCTTCAGTTCGAACACCGGGGAGCTGTTTTTT
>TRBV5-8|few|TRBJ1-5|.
CASSLGTGRFKPQHF
TGTGCCAGCAGCTTAGGCACCGGGAGGTTCAAGCCCCAGCATTTT
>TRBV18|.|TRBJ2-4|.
CASSPQEIAKNIQYF
TGTGCCAGCTCACCACAAGAGATAGCCAAAAACATTCAGTACTTC
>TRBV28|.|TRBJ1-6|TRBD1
CASTPPGQGASSPLHF
TGTGCCAGCACCCCCCCTGGACAGGGGGCAAGTTCACCCCTCCACTTT
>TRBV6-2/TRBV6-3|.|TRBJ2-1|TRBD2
CASSTQTGGPSEQFF
TGTGCCAGCAGTACCCAGACGGGAGGGCCTTCCGAGCAGTTCTTC
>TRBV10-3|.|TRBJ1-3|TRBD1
CAISESLATGLDSGNTIYF
TGTGCCATCAGTGAGTCTCTAGCGACAGGGCTCGACTCTGGAAACACCATATATTTT
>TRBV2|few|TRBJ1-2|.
CASSEYRTKNYGYTF
TGTGCCAGCAGTGAATACCGGACAAAGAACTATGGCTACACCTTC
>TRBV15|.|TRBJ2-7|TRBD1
CATSRERHRGQQYF
TGTGCCACCAGCAGAGAACGACACAGGGGGCAGCAGTACTTC
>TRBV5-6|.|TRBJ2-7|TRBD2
CASSPERGSNPYEQYF
TGTGCCAGCAGCCCTGAGCGGGGTTCAAACCCCTACGAGCAGTACTTC
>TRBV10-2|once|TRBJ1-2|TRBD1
CASSEPGQGDFGYTF
TGCGCCAGCAGTGAGCCGGGACAGGGCGATTTTGGCTACACCTTC
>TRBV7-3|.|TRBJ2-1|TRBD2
CASSPGAGTSVGSSYNEQFF
TGTGCCAGCAGCCCAGGCGCCGGGACTAGCGTGGGAAGCTCCTACAATGAGCAGTTCTTC
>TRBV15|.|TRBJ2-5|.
CATSDPLAGQETQYF
TGTGCCACCAGCGACCCTTTAGCTGGTCAAGAGACCCAGTACTTC
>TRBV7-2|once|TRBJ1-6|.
CASTSGMGEANSPLHF
TGTGCCAGCACCTCGGGTATGGGGGAGGCAAATTCACCCCTCCACTTT
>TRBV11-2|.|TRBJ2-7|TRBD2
CASSPWTSGRAHYEQYF
TGTGCCAGCAGCCCCTGGACTAGCGGGAGGGCACACTACGAGCAGTACTTC
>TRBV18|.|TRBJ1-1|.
CASSQNGRSAANTEAFF
TGTGCCAGCTCTCAAAATGGCAGATCCGCCGCGAACACTGAAGCTTTCTTT
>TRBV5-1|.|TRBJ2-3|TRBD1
CASSSTGNSADTQYF
TGCGCCAGCAGCTCGACAGGGAATTCGGCAGATACGCAGTATTTT
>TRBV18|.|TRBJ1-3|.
CASSGSGTLGNTIYF
TGTGCCAGCTCTGGTTCCGGGACACTAGGAAACACCATATATTTT
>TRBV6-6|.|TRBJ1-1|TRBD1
CASNPGTANTEAFF
TGTGCCAGCAACCCCGGGACAGCCAACACTGAAGCTTTCTTT
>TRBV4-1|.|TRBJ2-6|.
CASSLRGSAGGANVLTF
TGCGCCAGCAGCCTCCGGGGGAGCGCAGGTGGGGCCAACGTCCTGACTTTC
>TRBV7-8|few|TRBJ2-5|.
CASRDSETQYF
TGTGCCAGCCGAGACTCGGAGACCCAGTACTTC
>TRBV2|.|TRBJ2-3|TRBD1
CASSEWTGKGLREDTQYF
TGTGCCAGCAGTGAATGGACAGGGAAAGGGTTGCGGGAAGATACGCAGTATTTT
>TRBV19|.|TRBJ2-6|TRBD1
CASRTGGKAGANVLTF
TGTGCCAGTAGAACAGGGGGTAAGGCTGGGGCCAACGTCCTGACTTTC
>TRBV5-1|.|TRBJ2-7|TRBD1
CASTTGQGGVEQYF
TGCGCCAGCACCACGGGACAGGGGGGTGTGGAGCAGTACTTC
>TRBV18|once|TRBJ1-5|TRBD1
CASSSGQSPYSNQPQHF
TGTGCCAGCTCATCGGGACAGTCCCCCTATAGCAATCAGCCCCAGCATTTT
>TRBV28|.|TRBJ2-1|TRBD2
CASSLPGLGSSGYNEQFF
TGTGCCAGCAGTTTGCCCGGCCTTGGGTCTAGCGGATACAATGAGCAGTTCTTC
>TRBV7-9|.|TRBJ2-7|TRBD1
CASSQDRGRGEQYF
TGTGCCAGCAGCCAAGACAGGGGCCGGGGCGAGCAGTACTTC
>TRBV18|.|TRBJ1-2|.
CASSPQGNYGYTF
TGTGCCAGCTCACCACAGGGGAACTATGGCTACACCTTC
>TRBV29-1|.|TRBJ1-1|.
CSVRSANTEAFF
TGCAGCGTGAGGAGCGCGAACACTGAAGCTTTCTTT
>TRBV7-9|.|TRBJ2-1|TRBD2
CASSAPGTRLINEQFF
TGTGCCAGCAGCGCGCCCGGGACTAGGTTAATCAATGAGCAGTTCTTC
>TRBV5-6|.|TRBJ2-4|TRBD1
CASSSRDSGNIQYF
TGTGCCAGCAGCTCCCGGGACAGTGGTAACATTCAGTACTTC